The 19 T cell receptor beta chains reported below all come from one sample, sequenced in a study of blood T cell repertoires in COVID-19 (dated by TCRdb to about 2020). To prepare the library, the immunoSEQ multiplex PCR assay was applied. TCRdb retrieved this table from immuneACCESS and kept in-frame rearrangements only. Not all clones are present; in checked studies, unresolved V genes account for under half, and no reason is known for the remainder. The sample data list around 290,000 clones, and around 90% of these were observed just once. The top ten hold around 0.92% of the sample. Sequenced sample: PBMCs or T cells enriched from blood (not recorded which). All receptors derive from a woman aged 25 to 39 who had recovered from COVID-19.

CDR3 loop: CASSSDRGLYNEQFF. CDR3 sequence (DNA): TGTGCCAGCAGCTCGGACAGGGGGCTCTACAATGAGCAGTTCTTC. The chain couples TRBV3-1 (or the pseudogene TRBV3-2) to TRBJ2-1; the match to TRBD1 covers 11 bases. CDR1 LGHDT and CDR2 YNNKEL come from the germline V gene (reference sequence). V shed 5 bases, J shed 3 bases, and the junction held 3 bases outside the gene matches. This CDR3 region has 15 residues.

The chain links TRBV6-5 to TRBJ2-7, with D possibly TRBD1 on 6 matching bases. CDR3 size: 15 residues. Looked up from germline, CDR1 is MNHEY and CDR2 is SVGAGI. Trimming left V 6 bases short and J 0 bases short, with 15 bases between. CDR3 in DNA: TGTGCCAGCAGCTTAACCAGGGGAGCCTCCTACGAGCAGTACTTC. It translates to CASSLTRGASYEQYF.

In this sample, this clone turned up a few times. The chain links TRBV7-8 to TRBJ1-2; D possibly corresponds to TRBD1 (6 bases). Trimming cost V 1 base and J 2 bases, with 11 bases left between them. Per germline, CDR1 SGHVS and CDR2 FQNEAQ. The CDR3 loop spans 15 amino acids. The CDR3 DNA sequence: TGTGCCAGCAGCTTAGGCGGACAGCTCAACTATGGCTACACCTTC. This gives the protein CASSLGGQLNYGYTF.

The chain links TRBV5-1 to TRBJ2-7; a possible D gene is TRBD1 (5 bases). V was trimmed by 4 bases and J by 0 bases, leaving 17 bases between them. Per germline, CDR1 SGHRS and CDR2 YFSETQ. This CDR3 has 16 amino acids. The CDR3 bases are TGCGCCAGCAGCAAAGAGACAGCTACCCACTCCTACGAGCAGTACTTC. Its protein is CASSKETATHSYEQYF. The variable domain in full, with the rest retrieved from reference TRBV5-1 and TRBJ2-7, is KAGVTQTPRYLIKTRGQQVTLSCSPISGHRSVSWYQQTPGQGLQFLFEYFSETQRNKGNFPGRFSGRQFSNSRSEMNVSTLELGDSALYLCASSKETATHSYEQYFGPGTRLTVT.

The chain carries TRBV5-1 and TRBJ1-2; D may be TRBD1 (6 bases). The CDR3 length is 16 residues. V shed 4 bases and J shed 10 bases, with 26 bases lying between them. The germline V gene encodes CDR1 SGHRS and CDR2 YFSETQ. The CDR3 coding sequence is TGCGCCAGCAGCCTCGTTGGAACAGGGCCTTCGGTTATCTACACCTTC. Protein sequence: CASSLVGTGPSVIYTF.

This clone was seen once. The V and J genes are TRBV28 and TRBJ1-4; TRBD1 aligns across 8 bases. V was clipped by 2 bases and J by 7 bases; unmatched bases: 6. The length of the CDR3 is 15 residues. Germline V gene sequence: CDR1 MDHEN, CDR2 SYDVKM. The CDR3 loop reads CASSLPAGGGEKLFF. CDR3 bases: TGTGCCAGCAGTTTACCGGCAGGGGGCGGTGAAAAACTGTTTTTT.

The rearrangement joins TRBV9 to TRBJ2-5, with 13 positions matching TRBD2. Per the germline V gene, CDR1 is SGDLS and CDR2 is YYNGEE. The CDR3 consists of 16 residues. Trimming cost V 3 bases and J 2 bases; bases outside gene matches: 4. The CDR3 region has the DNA TGTGCCAGCAGCGGGGGACTAGCGGGAAGACAAGAGACCCAGTACTTC. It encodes CASSGGLAGRQETQYF.

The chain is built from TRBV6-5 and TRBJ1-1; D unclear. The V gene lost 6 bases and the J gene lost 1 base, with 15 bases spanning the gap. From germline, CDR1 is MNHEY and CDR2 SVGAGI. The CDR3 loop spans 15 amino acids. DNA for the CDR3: TGTGCCAGCAGCCCACCTTTGGCAGGGAACACTGAAGCTTTCTTT. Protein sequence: CASSPPLAGNTEAFF.

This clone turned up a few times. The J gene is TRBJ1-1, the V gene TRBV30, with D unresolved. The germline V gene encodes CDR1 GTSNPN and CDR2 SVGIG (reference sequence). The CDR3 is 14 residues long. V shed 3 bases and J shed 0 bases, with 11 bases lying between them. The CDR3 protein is CAWSAGLMNTEAFF. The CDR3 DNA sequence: TGTGCCTGGAGCGCAGGACTGATGAACACTGAAGCTTTCTTT.

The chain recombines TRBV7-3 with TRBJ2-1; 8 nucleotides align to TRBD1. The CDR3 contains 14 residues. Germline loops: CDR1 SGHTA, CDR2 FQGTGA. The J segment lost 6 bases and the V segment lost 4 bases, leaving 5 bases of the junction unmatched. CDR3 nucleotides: TGTGCCAGCAGCTCAGGGGGCTATGGCAATGAGCAGTTCTTC. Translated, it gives CASSSGGYGNEQFF.

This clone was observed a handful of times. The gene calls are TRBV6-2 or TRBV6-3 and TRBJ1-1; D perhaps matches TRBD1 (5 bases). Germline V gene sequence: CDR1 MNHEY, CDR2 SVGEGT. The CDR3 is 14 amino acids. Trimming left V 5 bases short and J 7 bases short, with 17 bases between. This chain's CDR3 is CASSVNLGGVEAFF. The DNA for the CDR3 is TGTGCCAGCAGTGTTAATCTCGGGGGAGTTGAAGCTTTCTTT.

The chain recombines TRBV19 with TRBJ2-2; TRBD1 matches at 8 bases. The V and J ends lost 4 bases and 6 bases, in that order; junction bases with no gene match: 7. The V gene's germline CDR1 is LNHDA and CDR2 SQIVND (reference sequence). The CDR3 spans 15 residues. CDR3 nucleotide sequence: TGTGCCAGTAGTACACGGACAGGGTCCCCCGGGGAGCTGTTTTTT. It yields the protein CASSTRTGSPGELFF.

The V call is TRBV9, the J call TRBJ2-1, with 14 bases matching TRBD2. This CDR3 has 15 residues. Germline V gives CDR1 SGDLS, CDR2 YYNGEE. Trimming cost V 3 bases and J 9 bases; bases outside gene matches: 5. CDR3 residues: CASSAGTSGGSEQFF. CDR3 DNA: TGTGCCAGCAGCGCAGGGACTAGCGGGGGCAGTGAGCAGTTCTTC.

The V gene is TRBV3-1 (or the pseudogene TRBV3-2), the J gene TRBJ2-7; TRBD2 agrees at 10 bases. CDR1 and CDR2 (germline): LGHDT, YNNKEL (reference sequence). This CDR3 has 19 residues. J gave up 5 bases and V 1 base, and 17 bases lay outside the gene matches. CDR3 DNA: TGTGCCAGCAGCCAAGGGCTTACTAGCGGGGCCGCCCGCGGTGACGAGCAGTACTTC. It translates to CASSQGLTSGAARGDEQYF.

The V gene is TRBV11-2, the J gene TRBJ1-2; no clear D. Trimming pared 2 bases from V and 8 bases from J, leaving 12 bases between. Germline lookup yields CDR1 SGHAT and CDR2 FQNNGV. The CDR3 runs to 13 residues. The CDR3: CASSLSLRAGYTF. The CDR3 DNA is TGTGCCAGCAGCTTAAGTCTGAGGGCCGGCTACACCTTC.

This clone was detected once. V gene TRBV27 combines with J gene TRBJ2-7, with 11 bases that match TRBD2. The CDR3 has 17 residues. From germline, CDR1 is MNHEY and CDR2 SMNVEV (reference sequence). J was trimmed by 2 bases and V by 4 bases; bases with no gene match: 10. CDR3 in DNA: TGTGCCAGCAGTTCGACTAGCGGGGTATGGCCGGCCTACGAGCAGTACTTC. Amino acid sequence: CASSSTSGVWPAYEQYF.

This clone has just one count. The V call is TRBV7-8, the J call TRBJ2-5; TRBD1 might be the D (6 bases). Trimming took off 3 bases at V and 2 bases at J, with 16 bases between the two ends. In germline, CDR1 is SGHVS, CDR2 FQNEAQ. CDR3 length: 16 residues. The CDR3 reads CASSFPLDTGQETQYF. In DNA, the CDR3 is TGTGCCAGCAGCTTCCCCCTAGACACAGGGCAAGAGACCCAGTACTTC.

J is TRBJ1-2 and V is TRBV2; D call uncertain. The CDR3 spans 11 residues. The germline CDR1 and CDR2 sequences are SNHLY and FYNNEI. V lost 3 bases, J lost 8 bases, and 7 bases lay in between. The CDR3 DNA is TGTGCCAGCAGTGAGGCGGTGGGCTACACCTTC. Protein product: CASSEAVGYTF.

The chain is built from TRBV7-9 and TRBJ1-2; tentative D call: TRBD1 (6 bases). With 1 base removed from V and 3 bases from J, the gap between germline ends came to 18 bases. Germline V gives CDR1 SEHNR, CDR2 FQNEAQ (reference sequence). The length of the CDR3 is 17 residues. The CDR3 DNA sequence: TGTGCCAGCAGCTTAGGATCGGGGGGCAGAGCCTACTATGGCTACACCTTC. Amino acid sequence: CASSLGSGGRAYYGYTF.